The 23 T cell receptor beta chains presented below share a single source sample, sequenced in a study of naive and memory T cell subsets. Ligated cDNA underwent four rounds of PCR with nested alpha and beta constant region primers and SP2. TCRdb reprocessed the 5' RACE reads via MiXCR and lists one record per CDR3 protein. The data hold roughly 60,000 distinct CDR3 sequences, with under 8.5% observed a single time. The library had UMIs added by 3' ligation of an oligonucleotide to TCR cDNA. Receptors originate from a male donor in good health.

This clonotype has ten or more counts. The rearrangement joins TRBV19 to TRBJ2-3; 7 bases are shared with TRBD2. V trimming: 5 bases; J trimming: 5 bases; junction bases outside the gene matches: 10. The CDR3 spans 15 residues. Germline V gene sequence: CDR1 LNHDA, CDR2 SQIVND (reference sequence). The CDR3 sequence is CASSVRKRGGDTQYF. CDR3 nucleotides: TGTGCCAGTAGTGTTCGGAAGCGGGGCGGAGATACGCAGTATTTT.

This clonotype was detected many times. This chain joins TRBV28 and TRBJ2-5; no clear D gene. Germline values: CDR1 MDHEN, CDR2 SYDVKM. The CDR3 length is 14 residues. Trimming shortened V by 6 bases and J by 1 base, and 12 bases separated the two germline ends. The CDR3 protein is CASSTRQGQETQYF. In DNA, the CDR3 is TGTGCCAGCAGCACTCGACAAGGCCAAGAGACCCAGTACTTC.

CDR3 residues: CSARDRTSASYEQYF. For the CDR3, the DNA is TGCAGTGCTAGAGATAGGACTAGCGCCTCCTACGAGCAGTACTTC. The chain couples TRBV20-1 to TRBJ2-7; TRBD2 matches at 9 bases. CDR1 is DFQATT and CDR2 is SNEGSKA in the germline V gene (reference sequence). The CDR3 runs 15 residues. J was trimmed by 0 bases and V by 0 bases; bases with no gene match: 3.

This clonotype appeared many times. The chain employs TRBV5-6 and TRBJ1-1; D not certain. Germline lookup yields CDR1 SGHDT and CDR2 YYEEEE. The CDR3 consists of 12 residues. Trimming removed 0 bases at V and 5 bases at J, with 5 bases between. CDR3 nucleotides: TGTGCCAGCAGCTTGGATTTGACTGAAGCTTTCTTT. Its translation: CASSLDLTEAFF. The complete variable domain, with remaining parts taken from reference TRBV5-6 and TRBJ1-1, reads DAGVTQSPTHLIKTRGQQVTLRCSPKSGHDTVSWYQQALGQGPQFIFQYYEEEERQRGNFPDRFSGHQFPNYSSELNVNALLLGDSALYLCASSLDLTEAFFGQGTRLTVV.

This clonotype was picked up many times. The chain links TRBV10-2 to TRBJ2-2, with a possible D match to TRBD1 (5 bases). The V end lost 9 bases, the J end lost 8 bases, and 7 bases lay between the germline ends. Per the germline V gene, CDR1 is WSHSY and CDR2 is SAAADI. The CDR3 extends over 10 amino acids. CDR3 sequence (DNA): TGCGCCAGTGGGGCTGGGGAGCTGTTTTTT. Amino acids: CASGAGELFF.

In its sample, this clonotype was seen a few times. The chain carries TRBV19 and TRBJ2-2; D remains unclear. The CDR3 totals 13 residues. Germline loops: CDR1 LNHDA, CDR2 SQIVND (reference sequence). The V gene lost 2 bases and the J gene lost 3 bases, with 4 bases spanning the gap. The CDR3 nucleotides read TGTGCCAGTAGTATAATGGACACCGGGGAGCTGTTTTTT. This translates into CASSIMDTGELFF. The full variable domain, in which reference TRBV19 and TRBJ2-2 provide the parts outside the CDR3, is DGGITQSPKYLFRKEGQNVTLSCEQNLNHDAMYWYRQDPGQGLRLIYYSQIVNDFQKGDIAEGYSVSREKKESFPLTVTSAQKNPTAFYLCASSIMDTGELFFGEGSRLTVL.

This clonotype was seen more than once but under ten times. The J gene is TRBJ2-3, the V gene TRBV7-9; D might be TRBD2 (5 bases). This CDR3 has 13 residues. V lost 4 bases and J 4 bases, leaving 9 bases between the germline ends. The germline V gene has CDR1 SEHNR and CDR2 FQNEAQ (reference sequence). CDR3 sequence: CASSSRGPDTQYF. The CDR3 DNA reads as TGTGCCAGCAGCTCACGAGGGCCAGATACGCAGTATTTT. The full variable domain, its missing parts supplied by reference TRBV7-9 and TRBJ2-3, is DTGVSQNPRHKITKRGQNVTFRCDPISEHNRLYWYRQTLGQGPEFLTYFQNEAQLEKSRLLSDRFSAERPKGSFSTLEIQRTEQGDSAMYLCASSSRGPDTQYFGPGTRLTVL.

The CDR3 coding sequence is TGTGCCAGCCTGGGACAGGGGGACTCACCCCTCCACTTT. This encodes CASLGQGDSPLHF. The chain has TRBV28 and TRBJ1-6, with TRBD1 matching 11 bases. Germline loops: CDR1 MDHEN, CDR2 SYDVKM. This CDR3 is built from 13 residues. Trimming at V came to 8 bases and at J to 10 bases, leaving 4 bases not matched to a gene. The full variable domain, with the rest looked up from reference TRBV28 and TRBJ1-6, is DVKVTQSSRYLVKRTGEKVFLECVQDMDHENMFWYRQDPGLGLRLIYFSYDVKMKEKGDIPEGYSVSREKKERFSLILESASTNQTSMYLCASLGQGDSPLHFGNGTRLTVT.

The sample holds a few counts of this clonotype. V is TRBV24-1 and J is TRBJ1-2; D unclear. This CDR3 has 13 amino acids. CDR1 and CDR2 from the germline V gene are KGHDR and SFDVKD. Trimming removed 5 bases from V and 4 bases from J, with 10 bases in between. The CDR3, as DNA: TGTGCCACCAGTGCTAGGAACGGCTATGGCTACACCTTC. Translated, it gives CATSARNGYGYTF.

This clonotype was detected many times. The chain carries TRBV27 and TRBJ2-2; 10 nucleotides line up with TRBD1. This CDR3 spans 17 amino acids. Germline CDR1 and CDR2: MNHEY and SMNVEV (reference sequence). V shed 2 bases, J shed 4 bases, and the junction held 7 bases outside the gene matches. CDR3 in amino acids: CASSLPGTGARTGELFF. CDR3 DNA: TGTGCCAGCAGTTTACCCGGGACAGGGGCTCGCACCGGGGAGCTGTTTTTT.

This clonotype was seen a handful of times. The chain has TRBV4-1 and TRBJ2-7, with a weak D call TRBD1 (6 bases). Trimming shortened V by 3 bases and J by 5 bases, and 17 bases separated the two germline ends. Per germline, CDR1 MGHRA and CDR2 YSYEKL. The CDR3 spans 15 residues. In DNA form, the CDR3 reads TGCGCCAGCAGCCAGGACAGTTTAACCGGGGACGAGCAGTACTTC. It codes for CASSQDSLTGDEQYF.

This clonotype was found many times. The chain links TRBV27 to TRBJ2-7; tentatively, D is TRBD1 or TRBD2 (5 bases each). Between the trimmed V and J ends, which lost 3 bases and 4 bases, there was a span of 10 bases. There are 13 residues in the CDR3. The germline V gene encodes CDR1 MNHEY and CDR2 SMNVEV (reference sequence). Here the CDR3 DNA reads TGTGCCAGCAGTTTCAGTGGGGGTTACGAGCAGTACTTC. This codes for CASSFSGGYEQYF.

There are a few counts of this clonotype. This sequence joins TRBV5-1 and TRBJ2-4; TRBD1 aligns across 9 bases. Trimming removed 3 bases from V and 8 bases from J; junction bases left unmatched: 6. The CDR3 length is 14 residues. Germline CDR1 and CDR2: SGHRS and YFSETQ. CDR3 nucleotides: TGCGCCAGCAGCTCCCGGGACAGGGCAGACATTCAGTACTTC. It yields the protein CASSSRDRADIQYF. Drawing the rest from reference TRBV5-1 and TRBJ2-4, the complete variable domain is KAGVTQTPRYLIKTRGQQVTLSCSPISGHRSVSWYQQTPGQGLQFLFEYFSETQRNKGNFPGRFSGRQFSNSRSEMNVSTLELGDSALYLCASSSRDRADIQYFGAGTRLSVL.

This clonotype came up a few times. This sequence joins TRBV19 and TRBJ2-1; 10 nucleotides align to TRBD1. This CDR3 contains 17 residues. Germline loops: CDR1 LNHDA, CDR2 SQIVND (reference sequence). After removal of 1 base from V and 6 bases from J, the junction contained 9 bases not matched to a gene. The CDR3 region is CASSIVLGTGVSNEQFF. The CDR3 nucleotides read TGTGCCAGTAGTATAGTCCTCGGGACAGGGGTGTCCAATGAGCAGTTCTTC.

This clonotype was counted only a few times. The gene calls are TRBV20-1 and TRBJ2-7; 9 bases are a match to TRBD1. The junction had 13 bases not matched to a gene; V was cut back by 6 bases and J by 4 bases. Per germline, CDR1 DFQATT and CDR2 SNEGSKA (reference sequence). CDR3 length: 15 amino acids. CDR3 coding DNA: TGCAGTGCACCTCACGAACCGGGACAGGGTTACGAGCAGTACTTC. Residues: CSAPHEPGQGYEQYF.

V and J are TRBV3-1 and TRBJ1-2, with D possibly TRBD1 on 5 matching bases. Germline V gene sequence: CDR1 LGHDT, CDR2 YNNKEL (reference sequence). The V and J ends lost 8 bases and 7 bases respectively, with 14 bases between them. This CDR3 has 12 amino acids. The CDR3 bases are TGTGCCAGCTCCTCAGGGAATGGTGGCTACACCTTC. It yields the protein CASSSGNGGYTF.

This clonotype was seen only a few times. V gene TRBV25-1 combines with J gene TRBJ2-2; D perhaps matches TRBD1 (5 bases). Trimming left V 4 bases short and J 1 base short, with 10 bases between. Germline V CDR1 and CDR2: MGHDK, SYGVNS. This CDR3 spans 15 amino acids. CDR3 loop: CASSAQTGNTGELFF. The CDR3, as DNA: TGTGCCAGCAGTGCCCAAACAGGGAACACCGGGGAGCTGTTTTTT.

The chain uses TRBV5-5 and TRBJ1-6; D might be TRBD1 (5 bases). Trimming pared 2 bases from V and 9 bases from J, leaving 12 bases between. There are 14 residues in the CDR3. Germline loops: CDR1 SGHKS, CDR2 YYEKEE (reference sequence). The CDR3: CASSFRTRASPLHF. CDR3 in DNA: TGTGCCAGCAGCTTCCGGACAAGAGCTTCACCCCTCCACTTT.

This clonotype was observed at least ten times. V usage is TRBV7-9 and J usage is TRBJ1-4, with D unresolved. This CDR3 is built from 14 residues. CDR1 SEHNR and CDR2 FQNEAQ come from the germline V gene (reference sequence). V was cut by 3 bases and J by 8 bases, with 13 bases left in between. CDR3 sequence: CASSFEVVREKLFF. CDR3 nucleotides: TGTGCCAGCAGCTTTGAGGTTGTGAGGGAAAAACTGTTTTTT.

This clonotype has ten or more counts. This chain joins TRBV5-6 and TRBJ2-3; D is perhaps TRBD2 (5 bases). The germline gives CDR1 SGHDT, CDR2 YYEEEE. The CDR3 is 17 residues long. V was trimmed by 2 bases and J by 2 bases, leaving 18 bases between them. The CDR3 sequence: CASSFGANGLVTDTQYF. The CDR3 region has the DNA TGTGCCAGCAGCTTCGGCGCGAACGGACTGGTCACAGATACGCAGTATTTT.

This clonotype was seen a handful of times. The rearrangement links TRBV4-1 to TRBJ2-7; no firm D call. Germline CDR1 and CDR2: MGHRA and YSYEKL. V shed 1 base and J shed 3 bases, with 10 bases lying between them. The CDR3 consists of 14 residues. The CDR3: CASSQGHRNYEQYF. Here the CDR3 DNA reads TGCGCCAGCAGCCAAGGGCATCGAAACTACGAGCAGTACTTC.

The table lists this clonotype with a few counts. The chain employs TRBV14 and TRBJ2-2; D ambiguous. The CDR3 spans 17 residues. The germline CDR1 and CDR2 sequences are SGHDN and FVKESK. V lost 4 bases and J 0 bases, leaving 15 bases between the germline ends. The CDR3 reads CASSPRVLAANTGELFF. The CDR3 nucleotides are TGTGCCAGCAGCCCTCGGGTTCTCGCGGCGAACACCGGGGAGCTGTTTTTT.

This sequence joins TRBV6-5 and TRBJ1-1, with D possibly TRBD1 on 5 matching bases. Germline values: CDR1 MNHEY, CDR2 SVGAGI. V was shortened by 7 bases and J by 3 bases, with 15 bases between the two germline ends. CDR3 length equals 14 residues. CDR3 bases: TGTGCCAGCAAACGAGAGGGCAGGGACACTGAAGCTTTCTTT. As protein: CASKREGRDTEAFF.